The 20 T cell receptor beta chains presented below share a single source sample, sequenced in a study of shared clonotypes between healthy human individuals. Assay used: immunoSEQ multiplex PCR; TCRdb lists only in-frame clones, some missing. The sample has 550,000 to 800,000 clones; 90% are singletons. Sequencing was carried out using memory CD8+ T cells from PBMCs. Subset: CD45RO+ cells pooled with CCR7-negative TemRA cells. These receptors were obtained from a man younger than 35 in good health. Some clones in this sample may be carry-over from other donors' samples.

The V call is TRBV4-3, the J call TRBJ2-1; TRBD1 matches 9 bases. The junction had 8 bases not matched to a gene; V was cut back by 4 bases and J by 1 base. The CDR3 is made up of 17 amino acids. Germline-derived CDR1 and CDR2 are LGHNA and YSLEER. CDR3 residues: CASSLVAGQGSYNEQFF. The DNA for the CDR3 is TGCGCCAGCAGCCTTGTGGCCGGACAGGGGTCCTACAATGAGCAGTTCTTC.

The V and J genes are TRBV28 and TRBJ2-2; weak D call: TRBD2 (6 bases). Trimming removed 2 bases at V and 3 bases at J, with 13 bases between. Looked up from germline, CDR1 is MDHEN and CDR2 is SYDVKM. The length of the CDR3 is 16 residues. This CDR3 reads CASSLMGREDTGELFF. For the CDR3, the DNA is TGTGCCAGCAGTTTAATGGGCAGGGAGGACACCGGGGAGCTGTTTTTT.

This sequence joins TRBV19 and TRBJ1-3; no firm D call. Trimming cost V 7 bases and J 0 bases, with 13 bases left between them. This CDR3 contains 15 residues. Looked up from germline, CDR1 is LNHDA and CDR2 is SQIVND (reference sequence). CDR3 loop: CASTSGRFSGNTIYF. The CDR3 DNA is TGTGCCAGTACCTCGGGCAGATTCTCTGGAAACACCATATATTTT.

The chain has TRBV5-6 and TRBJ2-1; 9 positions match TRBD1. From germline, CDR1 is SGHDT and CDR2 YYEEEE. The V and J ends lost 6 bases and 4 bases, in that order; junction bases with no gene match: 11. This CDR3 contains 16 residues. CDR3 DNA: TGTGCCAGCACCGGACAGGGGTCAACCCGGTACAATGAGCAGTTCTTC. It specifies CASTGQGSTRYNEQFF. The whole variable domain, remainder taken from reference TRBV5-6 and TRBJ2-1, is DAGVTQSPTHLIKTRGQQVTLRCSPKSGHDTVSWYQQALGQGPQFIFQYYEEEERQRGNFPDRFSGHQFPNYSSELNVNALLLGDSALYLCASTGQGSTRYNEQFFGPGTRLTVL.

The CDR3 region is CASSQTGGSSGNTIYF. CDR3 coding DNA: TGTGCCAGCAGCCAGACAGGGGGAAGCTCTGGAAACACCATATATTTT. This chain joins TRBV7-6 and TRBJ1-3, with TRBD1 matching 9 bases. With 5 bases clipped from V and 0 bases from J, the junction kept 5 bases outside the gene matches. Germline V gene data show CDR1 as SGHVS and CDR2 as FNYEAQ. The CDR3 loop spans 16 amino acids.

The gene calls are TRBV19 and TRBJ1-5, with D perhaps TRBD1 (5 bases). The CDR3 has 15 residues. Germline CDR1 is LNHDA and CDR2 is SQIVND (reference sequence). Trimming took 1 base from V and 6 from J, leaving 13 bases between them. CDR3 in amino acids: CASSIGDYIGQPQHF. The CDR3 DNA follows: TGTGCCAGTAGTATAGGGGACTATATCGGTCAGCCCCAGCATTTT.

The CDR3 coding sequence is TGTGCCAGCAGCTTAGTAGGAACTAGCGGGCTGGCGAGCTCCTACGAGCAGTACTTC. This sequence encodes CASSLVGTSGLASSYEQYF. V and J are TRBV7-9 and TRBJ2-7; 9 bases align to TRBD2. The CDR3 spans 19 residues. Germline V gene lookup returns CDR1 SEHNR and CDR2 FQNEAQ (reference sequence). V trimming: 1 base; J trimming: 0 bases; junction bases outside the gene matches: 13.

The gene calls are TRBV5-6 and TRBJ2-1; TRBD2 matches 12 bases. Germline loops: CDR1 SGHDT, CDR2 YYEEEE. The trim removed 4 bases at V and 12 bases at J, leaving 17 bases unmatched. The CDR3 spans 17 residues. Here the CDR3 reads CASSIRLAGVKYLGQFF. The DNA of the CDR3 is TGTGCCAGCAGCATTAGACTAGCGGGAGTAAAGTATCTCGGGCAGTTCTTC.

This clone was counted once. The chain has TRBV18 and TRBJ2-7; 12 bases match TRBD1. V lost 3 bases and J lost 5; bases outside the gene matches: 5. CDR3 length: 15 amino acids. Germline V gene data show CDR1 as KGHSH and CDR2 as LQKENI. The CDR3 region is CASSPPGQGADEQYF. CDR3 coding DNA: TGTGCCAGCTCACCTCCGGGACAGGGGGCCGACGAGCAGTACTTC.

CDR3 nucleotide sequence: TGCGCCAGCAGTGTTGGGAGTACAGAGACCCAGTACTTC. Its translation: CASSVGSTETQYF. The J gene is TRBJ2-5, the V gene TRBV10-2, with D possibly being TRBD2 (5 bases). V lost 4 bases to trimming and J lost 4 bases, with 10 bases between them. This CDR3 contains 13 residues. Germline loops: CDR1 WSHSY, CDR2 SAAADI.

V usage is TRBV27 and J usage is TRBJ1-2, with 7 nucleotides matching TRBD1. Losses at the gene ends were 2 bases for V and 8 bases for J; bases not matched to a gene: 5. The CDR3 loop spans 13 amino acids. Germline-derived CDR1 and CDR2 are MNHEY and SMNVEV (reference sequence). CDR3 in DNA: TGTGCCAGCAGTTTAAGGGGGCTGAGAGGCTACACCTTC. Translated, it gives CASSLRGLRGYTF.

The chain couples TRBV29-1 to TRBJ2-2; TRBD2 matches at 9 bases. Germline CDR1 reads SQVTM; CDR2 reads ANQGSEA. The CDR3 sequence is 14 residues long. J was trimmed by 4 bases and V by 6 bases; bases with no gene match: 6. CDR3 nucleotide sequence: TGCAGCGTCGTAGCGGGAGCGGGCACCGGGGAGCTGTTTTTT. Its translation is CSVVAGAGTGELFF.

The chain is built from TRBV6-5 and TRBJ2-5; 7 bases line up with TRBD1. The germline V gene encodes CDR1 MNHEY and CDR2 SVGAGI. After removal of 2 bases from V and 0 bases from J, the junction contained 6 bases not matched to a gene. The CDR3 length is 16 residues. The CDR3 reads CASSYGQAGHQETQYF. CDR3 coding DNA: TGTGCCAGCAGTTACGGACAGGCTGGCCACCAAGAGACCCAGTACTTC.

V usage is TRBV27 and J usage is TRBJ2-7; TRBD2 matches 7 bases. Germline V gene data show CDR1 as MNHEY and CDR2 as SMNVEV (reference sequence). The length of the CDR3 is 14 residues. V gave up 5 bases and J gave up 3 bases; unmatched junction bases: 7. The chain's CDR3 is CASSTLRGVYEQYF. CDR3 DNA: TGTGCCAGCAGTACGCTTCGGGGGGTCTACGAGCAGTACTTC.

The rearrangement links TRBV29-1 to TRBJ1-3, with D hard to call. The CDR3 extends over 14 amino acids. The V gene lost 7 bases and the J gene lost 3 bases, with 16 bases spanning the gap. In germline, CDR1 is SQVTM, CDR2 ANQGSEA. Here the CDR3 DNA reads TGCAGCGCCTGGAAGGGTTCGAGTGGAAACACCATATATTTT. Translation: CSAWKGSSGNTIYF.

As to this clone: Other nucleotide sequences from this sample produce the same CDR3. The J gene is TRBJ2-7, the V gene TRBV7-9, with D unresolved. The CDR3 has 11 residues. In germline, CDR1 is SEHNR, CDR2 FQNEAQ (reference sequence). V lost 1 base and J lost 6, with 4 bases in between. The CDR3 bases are TGTGCCAGCAGCTTAGGGGTCGAGCAGTACTTC. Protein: CASSLGVEQYF.

CDR3 sequence: CASSPLDTMNTEAFF. DNA for the CDR3: TGTGCCAGCAGCCCGCTGGACACTATGAACACTGAAGCTTTCTTT. The gene calls are TRBV9 and TRBJ1-1; weak D call: TRBD1 (5 bases). This CDR3 is 15 amino acids long. Per the germline V gene, CDR1 is SGDLS and CDR2 is YYNGEE. The ends were cut back, 4 bases at V and 0 bases at J, with 13 bases in the middle.

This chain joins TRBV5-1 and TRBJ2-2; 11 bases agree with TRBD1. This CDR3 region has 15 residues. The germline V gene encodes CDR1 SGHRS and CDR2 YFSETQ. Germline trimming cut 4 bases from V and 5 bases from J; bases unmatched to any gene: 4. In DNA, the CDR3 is TGCGCCAGCAGCCCGGGGACAGGGGGGACCGGGGAGCTGTTTTTT. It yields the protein CASSPGTGGTGELFF.

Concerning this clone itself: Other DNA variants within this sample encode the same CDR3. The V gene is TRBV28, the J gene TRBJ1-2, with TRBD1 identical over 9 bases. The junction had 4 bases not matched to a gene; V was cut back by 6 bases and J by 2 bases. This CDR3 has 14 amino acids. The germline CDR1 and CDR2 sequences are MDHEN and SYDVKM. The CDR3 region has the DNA TGTGCCAGCAGCCTCGACAGGGGGAACTATGGCTACACCTTC. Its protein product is CASSLDRGNYGYTF.

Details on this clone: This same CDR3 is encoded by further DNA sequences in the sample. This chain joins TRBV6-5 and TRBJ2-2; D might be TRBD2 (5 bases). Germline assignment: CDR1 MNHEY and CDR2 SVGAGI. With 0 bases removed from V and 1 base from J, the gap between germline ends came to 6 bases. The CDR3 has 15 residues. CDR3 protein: CASSYSSGNTGELFF. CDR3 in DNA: TGTGCCAGCAGTTACTCCAGCGGGAACACCGGGGAGCTGTTTTTT.